What follows are 9 T cell receptor beta chains derived from one specimen sequenced in a study of blood T cell repertoires in COVID-19. Measured with immunoSEQ multiplex PCR; TCRdb has only the in-frame clones, and not every one. The table lists some 300,000 clones, around 89% of them singletons. Sequencing used peripheral blood. These receptors originate from a woman in her twenties or thirties who had recovered from COVID-19.

This chain links TRBV27 with TRBJ1-6; D call uncertain. CDR1 and CDR2 (germline): MNHEY, SMNVEV (reference sequence). CDR3 length: 14 residues. Trimming took off 3 bases at V and 1 base at J, with 4 bases between the two ends. The CDR3 here is CASSFTSYNSPLHF. CDR3 nucleotides: TGTGCCAGCAGTTTCACATCCTATAATTCACCCCTCCACTTT.

The chain links TRBV6-5 to TRBJ2-7; unclear D gene. Germline CDR1 reads MNHEY; CDR2 reads SVGAGI. Trimming cost V 0 bases and J 0 bases, with 6 bases left between them. There are 14 residues in the CDR3. CDR3 nucleotides: TGTGCCAGCAGTTACTCCTACAGCTCCTACGAGCAGTACTTC. It yields the protein CASSYSYSSYEQYF.

CDR3 region: CASRNGIDSSYNEQFF. The DNA for the CDR3 is TGCGCCAGCAGAAACGGCATCGACAGTTCCTACAATGAGCAGTTCTTC. The chain recombines TRBV5-1 with TRBJ2-1; TRBD1 might be the D (5 bases). The germline V gene encodes CDR1 SGHRS and CDR2 YFSETQ. This CDR3 is 16 amino acids long. V was clipped by 5 bases and J by 1 base, with 16 bases between them.

As DNA, the CDR3 is TGCAGCGTTGGTACGGTCGCGGCTGGGGACAGTGACTACGAGCAGTACTTC. The encoded protein is CSVGTVAAGDSDYEQYF. The chain joins TRBV29-1 to TRBJ2-7, with 7 bases matching TRBD1. Germline CDR1 SQVTM, CDR2 ANQGSEA. V trimming: 4 bases; J trimming: 3 bases; junction bases outside the gene matches: 18. This CDR3 has 17 residues.

The chain links TRBV7-9 to TRBJ2-7; 8 positions agree with TRBD2. Germline-derived CDR1 and CDR2 are SEHNR and FQNEAQ (reference sequence). This CDR3 has 14 residues. Trimming removed 6 bases from V and 5 bases from J; junction bases left unmatched: 9. DNA for the CDR3: TGTGCCAGCAGATATGGACTAGCCCCCCACGAGCAGTACTTC. Translation: CASRYGLAPHEQYF.

This rearrangement joins TRBV6-5 to TRBJ2-3, with a tentative D call TRBD1 (5 bases). V was pared by 6 bases and J by 2 bases, with 12 bases between. This CDR3 is 14 amino acids long. Germline CDR1 MNHEY, CDR2 SVGAGI. CDR3 nucleotides: TGTGCCAGCAGCTACAGGAGCAACACAGATACGCAGTATTTT. It translates to CASSYRSNTDTQYF.

This chain links TRBV12-1 with TRBJ2-7; no check of the table's D call, TRBD2, against the DNA was made. TRBV12-1 is given as a pseudogene. The CDR3 sequence is 20 residues long. CDR3 nucleotides: TGTGCCAGCAGCTTTCGGTTTGAACTAGCGGGGGGTATTCGCCCCTACGAGCAGTACTTC. Translation gives CASSFRFELAGGIRPYEQYF.

This chain connects TRBV5-4 to TRBJ2-3, with 11 bases matching TRBD2. The CDR3 loop spans 16 amino acids. The V and J ends lost 4 bases and 3 bases, in that order; junction bases with no gene match: 7. CDR1 and CDR2 (germline): SGHNT, YYREEE (reference sequence). DNA of the CDR3: TGTGCCAGCAGCACAGGACTAGCGGGCGGTACAGATACGCAGTATTTT. Its translation: CASSTGLAGGTDTQYF.

The rearrangement links TRBV19 to TRBJ2-7; TRBD1 might be the D (6 bases). In germline, CDR1 is LNHDA, CDR2 SQIVND (reference sequence). V was clipped by 7 bases and J by 0 bases, with 13 bases between them. The CDR3 runs to 14 residues. This CDR3 reads CASTMRGNSYEQYF. DNA of the CDR3: TGTGCCAGTACGATGAGGGGGAACTCCTACGAGCAGTACTTC.